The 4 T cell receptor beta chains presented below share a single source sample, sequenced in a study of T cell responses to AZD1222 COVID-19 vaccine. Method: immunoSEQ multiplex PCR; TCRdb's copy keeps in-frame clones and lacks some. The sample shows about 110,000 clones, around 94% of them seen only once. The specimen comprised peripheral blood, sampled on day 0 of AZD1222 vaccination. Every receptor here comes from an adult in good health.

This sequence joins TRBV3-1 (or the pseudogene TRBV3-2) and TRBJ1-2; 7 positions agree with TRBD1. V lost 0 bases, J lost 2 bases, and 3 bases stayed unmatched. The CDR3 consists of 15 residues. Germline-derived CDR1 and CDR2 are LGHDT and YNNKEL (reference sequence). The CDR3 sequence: CASSQEETGNYGYTF. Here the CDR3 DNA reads TGTGCCAGCAGCCAAGAAGAGACAGGGAACTATGGCTACACCTTC.

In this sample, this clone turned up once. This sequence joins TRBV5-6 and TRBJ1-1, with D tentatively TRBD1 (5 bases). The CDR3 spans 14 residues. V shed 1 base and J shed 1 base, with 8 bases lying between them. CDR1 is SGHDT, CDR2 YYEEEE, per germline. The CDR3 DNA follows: TGTGCCAGCAGCTTGTGGGGCCGGAACACTGAAGCTTTCTTT. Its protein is CASSLWGRNTEAFF.

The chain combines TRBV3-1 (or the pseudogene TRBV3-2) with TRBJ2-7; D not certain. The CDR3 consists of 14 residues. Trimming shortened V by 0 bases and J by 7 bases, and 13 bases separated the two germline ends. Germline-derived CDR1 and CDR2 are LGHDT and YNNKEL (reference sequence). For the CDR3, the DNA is TGTGCCAGCAGCCAAGATTACACCTCGACAGAGCAGTACTTC. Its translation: CASSQDYTSTEQYF.

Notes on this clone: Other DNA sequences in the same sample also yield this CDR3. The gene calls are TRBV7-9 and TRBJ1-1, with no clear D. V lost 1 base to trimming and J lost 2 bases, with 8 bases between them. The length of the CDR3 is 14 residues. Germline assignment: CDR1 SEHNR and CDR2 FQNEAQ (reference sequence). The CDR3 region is CASSLVLSNTEAFF. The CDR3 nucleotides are TGTGCCAGCAGCTTAGTATTAAGTAACACTGAAGCTTTCTTT.